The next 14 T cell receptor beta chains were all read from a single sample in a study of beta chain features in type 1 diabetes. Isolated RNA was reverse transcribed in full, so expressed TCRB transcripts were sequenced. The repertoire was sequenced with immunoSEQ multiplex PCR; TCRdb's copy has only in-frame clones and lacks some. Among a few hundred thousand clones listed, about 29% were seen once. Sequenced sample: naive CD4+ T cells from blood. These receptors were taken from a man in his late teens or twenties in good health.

CDR3 region: CASSEWDQPQHF. In DNA form, the CDR3 reads TGTGCCAGCAGTGAGTGGGATCAGCCCCAGCATTTT. V is TRBV2 and J is TRBJ1-5, with D hard to call. The CDR3 consists of 12 residues. Trimming pared 3 bases from V and 5 bases from J, leaving 5 bases between. CDR1 SNHLY and CDR2 FYNNEI come from the germline V gene.

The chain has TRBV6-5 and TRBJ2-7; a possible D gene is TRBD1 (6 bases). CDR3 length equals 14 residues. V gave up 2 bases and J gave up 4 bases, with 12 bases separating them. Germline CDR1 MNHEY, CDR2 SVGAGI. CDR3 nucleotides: TGTGCCAGCAGTTACCGCAGGGGCGGGTACGAGCAGTACTTC. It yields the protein CASSYRRGGYEQYF.

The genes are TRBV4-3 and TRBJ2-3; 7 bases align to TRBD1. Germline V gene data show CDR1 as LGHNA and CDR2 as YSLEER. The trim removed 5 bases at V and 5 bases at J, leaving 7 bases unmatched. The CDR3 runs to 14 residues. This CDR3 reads CASSKRGLKDTQYF. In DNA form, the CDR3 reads TGCGCCAGCAGCAAGAGGGGGCTGAAAGATACGCAGTATTTT.

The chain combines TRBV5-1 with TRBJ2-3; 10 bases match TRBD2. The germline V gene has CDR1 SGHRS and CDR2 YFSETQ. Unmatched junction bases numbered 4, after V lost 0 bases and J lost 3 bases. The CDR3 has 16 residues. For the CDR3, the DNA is TGCGCCAGCAGCTTGGCGACTAGCGGGCGGACAGATACGCAGTATTTT. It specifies CASSLATSGRTDTQYF.

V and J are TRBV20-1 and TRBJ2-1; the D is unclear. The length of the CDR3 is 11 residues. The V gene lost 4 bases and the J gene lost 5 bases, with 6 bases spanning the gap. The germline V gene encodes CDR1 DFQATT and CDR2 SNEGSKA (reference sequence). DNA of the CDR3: TGCAGTGCTATGAATAACAATGAGCAGTTCTTC. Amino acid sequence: CSAMNNNEQFF.

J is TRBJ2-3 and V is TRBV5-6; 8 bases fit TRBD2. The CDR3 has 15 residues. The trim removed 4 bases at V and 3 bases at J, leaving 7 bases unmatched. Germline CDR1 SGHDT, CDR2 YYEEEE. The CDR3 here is CASSRLANATDTQYF. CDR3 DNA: TGTGCCAGCAGCCGACTAGCGAATGCGACAGATACGCAGTATTTT.

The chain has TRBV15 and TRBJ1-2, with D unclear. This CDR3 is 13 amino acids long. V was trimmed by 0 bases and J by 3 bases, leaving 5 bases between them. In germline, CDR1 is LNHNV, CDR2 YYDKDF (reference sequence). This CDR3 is CATSRDQYYGYTF. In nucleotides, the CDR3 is TGTGCCACCAGCAGAGATCAATACTATGGCTACACCTTC.

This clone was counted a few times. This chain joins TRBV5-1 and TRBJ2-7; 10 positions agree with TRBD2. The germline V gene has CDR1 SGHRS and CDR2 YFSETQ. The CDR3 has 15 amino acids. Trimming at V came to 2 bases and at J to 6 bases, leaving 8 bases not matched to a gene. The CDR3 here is CASSFGPSGSLEQYF. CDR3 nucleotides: TGCGCCAGCAGCTTCGGCCCTAGCGGGAGTCTCGAGCAGTACTTC.

CDR3 loop: CASSASNSPTQQFF. The CDR3 region has the DNA TGTGCCAGCAGCGCTAGTAATAGCCCCACTCAGCAGTTCTTC. The chain recombines TRBV27 with TRBJ2-1, with D unclear. Germline assignment: CDR1 MNHEY and CDR2 SMNVEV (reference sequence). This CDR3 spans 14 amino acids. The V gene lost 6 bases and the J gene lost 11 bases, with 20 bases spanning the gap.

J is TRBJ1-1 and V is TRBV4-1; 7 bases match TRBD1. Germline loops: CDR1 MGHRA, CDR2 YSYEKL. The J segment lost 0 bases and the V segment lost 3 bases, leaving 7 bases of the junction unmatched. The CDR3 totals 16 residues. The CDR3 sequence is CASSQFNRGVNTEAFF. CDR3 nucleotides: TGCGCCAGCAGCCAGTTTAACAGGGGAGTGAACACTGAAGCTTTCTTT.

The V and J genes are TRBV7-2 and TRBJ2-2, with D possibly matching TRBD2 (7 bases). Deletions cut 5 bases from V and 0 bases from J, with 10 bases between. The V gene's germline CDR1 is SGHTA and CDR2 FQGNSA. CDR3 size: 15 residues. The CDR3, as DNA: TGTGCCAGCAGCCGGCGGGGGCCGAACACCGGGGAGCTGTTTTTT. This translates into CASSRRGPNTGELFF.

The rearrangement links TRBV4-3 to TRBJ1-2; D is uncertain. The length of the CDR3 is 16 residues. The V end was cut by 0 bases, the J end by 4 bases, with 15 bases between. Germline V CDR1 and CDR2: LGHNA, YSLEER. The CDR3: CASSQDRRWKLYGYTF. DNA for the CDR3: TGCGCCAGCAGCCAAGATCGACGATGGAAGCTCTATGGCTACACCTTC.

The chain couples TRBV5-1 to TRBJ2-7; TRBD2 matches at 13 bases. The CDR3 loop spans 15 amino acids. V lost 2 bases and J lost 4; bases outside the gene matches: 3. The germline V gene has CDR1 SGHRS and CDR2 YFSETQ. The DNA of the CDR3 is TGCGCCAGCAGCTTAGGACTAGCGGGAGTTTACGAGCAGTACTTC. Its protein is CASSLGLAGVYEQYF.

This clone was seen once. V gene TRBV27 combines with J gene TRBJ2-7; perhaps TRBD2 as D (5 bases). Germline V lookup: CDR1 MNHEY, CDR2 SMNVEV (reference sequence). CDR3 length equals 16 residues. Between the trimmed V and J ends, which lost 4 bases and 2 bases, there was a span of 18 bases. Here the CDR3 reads CASSSSGFVPTYEQYF. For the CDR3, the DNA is TGTGCCAGCAGTTCATCGGGGTTCGTACCTACCTACGAGCAGTACTTC.